Following are 11 T cell receptor beta chains from one sample sequenced in a study of blood T cell repertoires in COVID-19. The repertoire was sequenced with immunoSEQ multiplex PCR; TCRdb's copy has only in-frame clones and lacks some. The sample has a few hundred thousand clones; roughly 84% are singletons. The source material was PBMCs or T cells enriched from blood (not recorded which). The receptors were sampled from a man aged 25-45 years in a cohort exposed to, infected with or recovered from COVID-19 (not recorded which).

The V gene is TRBV14, the J gene TRBJ2-1, with 8 positions matching TRBD2. The J segment lost 6 bases and the V segment lost 4 bases, leaving 8 bases of the junction unmatched. This CDR3 is built from 15 residues. Germline-derived CDR1 and CDR2 are SGHDN and FVKESK. Here the CDR3 reads CASSLWRGAVNEQFF. In DNA form, the CDR3 reads TGTGCCAGCAGCCTCTGGCGGGGGGCGGTCAATGAGCAGTTCTTC.

V and J are TRBV7-3 and TRBJ2-1; weak D call: TRBD1 (6 bases). Trimming cost V 4 bases and J 5 bases, with 18 bases left between them. CDR3 length: 16 residues. Germline loops: CDR1 SGHTA, CDR2 FQGTGA. The CDR3: CASSSLSGQPHNEQFF. For the CDR3, the DNA is TGTGCCAGCAGCTCGTTGTCGGGACAACCCCACAATGAGCAGTTCTTC.

V gene TRBV5-1 combines with J gene TRBJ1-2, with D perhaps matching TRBD1 (6 bases). Trimming removed 7 bases from V and 6 bases from J, with 16 bases in between. The CDR3 consists of 13 residues. The germline V gene encodes CDR1 SGHRS and CDR2 YFSETQ. CDR3 sequence reads: CASGGPTLDGYTF. The CDR3 DNA follows: TGCGCCAGCGGGGGCCCCACTTTAGATGGCTACACCTTC.

This clone has just a few counts. This chain connects TRBV7-8 to TRBJ1-4, with D possibly TRBD1 on 6 matching bases. V was cut by 3 bases and J by 2 bases, with 13 bases left in between. This CDR3 has 16 amino acids. Germline V gene lookup returns CDR1 SGHVS and CDR2 FQNEAQ. The DNA for the CDR3 is TGTGCCAGCAGCTTTCCCCTGGGGGCCACTAATGAAAAACTGTTTTTT. This encodes CASSFPLGATNEKLFF.

The V call is TRBV7-6, the J call TRBJ2-2; 10 nucleotides match TRBD2. The CDR3 consists of 16 residues. The V segment lost 4 bases and the J segment 0 bases; nucleotides outside the gene matches: 2. The germline CDR1 and CDR2 sequences are SGHVS and FNYEAQ. DNA for the CDR3: TGTGCCAGCAGCTGGACTAGCGGAGCGAACACCGGGGAGCTGTTTTTT. Translated, it gives CASSWTSGANTGELFF.

V gene TRBV7-9 combines with J gene TRBJ2-1; D is unclear. The CDR3 extends over 14 amino acids. CDR1 SEHNR and CDR2 FQNEAQ come from the germline V gene (reference sequence). The ends were cut back, 1 base at V and 6 bases at J, with 10 bases in the middle. The DNA for the CDR3 is TGTGCCAGCAGCTTAGTTCGAACTCTCAATGAGCAGTTCTTC. Translation gives CASSLVRTLNEQFF.

V and J are TRBV11-3 and TRBJ2-2, with D possibly matching TRBD1 (6 bases). CDR3 length: 13 amino acids. V lost 6 bases, J lost 4 bases, and 9 bases lay in between. The germline V gene has CDR1 SGHNT and CDR2 YENEEA. CDR3 nucleotide sequence: TGTGCCAGCAGAACAGGGCCCACCGGGGAGCTGTTTTTT. Translated: CASRTGPTGELFF.

The chain is built from TRBV15 and TRBJ2-7, with TRBD1 matching 8 bases. Trimming took 0 bases from V and 7 from J; bases not matched to a gene: 14. Germline V gene sequence: CDR1 LNHNV, CDR2 YYDKDF (reference sequence). CDR3 size: 17 residues. The CDR3 spells CATSRDPPTGVMREQYF. Here the CDR3 DNA reads TGTGCCACCAGCAGAGATCCACCGACAGGGGTAATGAGGGAGCAGTACTTC.

This chain uses TRBV4-3 with TRBJ1-2; no definite D call. The V gene lost 4 bases and the J gene lost 7 bases, with 16 bases spanning the gap. Germline CDR1 reads LGHNA; CDR2 reads YSLEER. This CDR3 comprises 14 residues. The CDR3: CASSPKYRGGGYTF. CDR3 DNA: TGCGCCAGCAGCCCCAAGTATCGGGGAGGTGGCTACACCTTC.

The V call is TRBV5-1, the J call TRBJ1-3; 8 bases are shared with TRBD1. V gave up 5 bases and J gave up 0 bases; unmatched junction bases: 19. Germline CDR1 SGHRS, CDR2 YFSETQ. CDR3 size: 20 residues. CDR3 sequence (DNA): TGCGCCAGCAGTTCCCCAAAAGTTGGGACAGGCGGCTTCTCTGGAAACACCATATATTTT. As protein: CASSSPKVGTGGFSGNTIYF.

This clone was recorded only once. Here the CDR3 DNA reads TGTGCCAGCAGTTTTTTAGCACAGGGTATGACTGAAGCTTTCTTT. Its translation is CASSFLAQGMTEAFF. This sequence joins TRBV27 and TRBJ1-1; D may be TRBD1 (6 bases). The CDR3 totals 15 residues. Between the trimmed V and J ends, which lost 3 bases and 5 bases, there was a span of 16 bases. Germline assignment: CDR1 MNHEY and CDR2 SMNVEV (reference sequence).